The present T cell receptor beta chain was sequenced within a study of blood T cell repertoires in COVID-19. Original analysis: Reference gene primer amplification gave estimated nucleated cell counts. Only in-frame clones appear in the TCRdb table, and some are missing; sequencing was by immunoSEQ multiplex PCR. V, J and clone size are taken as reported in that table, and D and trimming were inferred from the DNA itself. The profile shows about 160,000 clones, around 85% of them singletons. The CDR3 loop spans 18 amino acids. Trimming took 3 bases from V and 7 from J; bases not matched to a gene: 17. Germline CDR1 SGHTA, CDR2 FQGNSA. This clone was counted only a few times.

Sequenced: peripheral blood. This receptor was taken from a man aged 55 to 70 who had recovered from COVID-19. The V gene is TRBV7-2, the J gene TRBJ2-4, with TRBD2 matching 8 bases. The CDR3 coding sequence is TGTGCCAGCAGCTTGCGCCTGACGACTAGCGAAATATTCAACATTCAGTACTTC. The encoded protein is CASSLRLTTSEIFNIQYF.